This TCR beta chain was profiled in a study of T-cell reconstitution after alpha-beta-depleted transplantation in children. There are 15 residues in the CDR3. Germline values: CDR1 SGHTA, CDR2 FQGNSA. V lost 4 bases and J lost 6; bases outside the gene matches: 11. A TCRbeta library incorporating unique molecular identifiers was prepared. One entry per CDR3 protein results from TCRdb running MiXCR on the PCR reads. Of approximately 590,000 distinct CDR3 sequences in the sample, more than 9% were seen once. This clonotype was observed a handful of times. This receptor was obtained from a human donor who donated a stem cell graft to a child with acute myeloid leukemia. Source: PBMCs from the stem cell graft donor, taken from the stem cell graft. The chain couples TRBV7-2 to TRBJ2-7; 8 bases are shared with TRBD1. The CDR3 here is CASSSQTGALSEQYF. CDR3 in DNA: TGTGCCAGCAGCTCACAGACAGGGGCTTTATCCGAGCAGTACTTC.